This entry describes one TCR beta chain. Its antigen is currently unknown. The entry originates in a study of cytomegalovirus exposure and HLA in healthy donors. The PCR had 60 Vbeta and 13 Jbeta primers. Assay used: immunoSEQ multiplex PCR; TCRdb lists only in-frame clones, some missing. The table has some 140,000 clones, 79% seen once. The CDR3 is 15 amino acids. With V trimmed by 5 bases and J by 4 bases, 7 bases remained unmatched. From germline, CDR1 is SGHTA and CDR2 FQGNSA. Study outcomes and limitations: A later analysis revealed that TCR association rates differed between HLA loci, peaking at DRB1 and bottoming out at HLA-C. Analysis performed later showed TCR beta chains linked to HLA being more clonally expanded than equally common others. By a later analysis, the bulk of CMV-associated TCR beta chains appeared HLA-restricted. Overall, some 160 TCR beta chains were annotated as cytomegalovirus-associated.

This receptor was obtained from a male donor in good health and CMV-seronegative. The sequenced sample consisted of PBMCs. The chain employs TRBV7-2 and TRBJ2-3, with 9 bases fitting TRBD2. CDR3 coding DNA: TGTGCCAGCAGCCCCGTAGCGGGGGAGTCAGATACGCAGTATTTT. Its protein is CASSPVAGESDTQYF.